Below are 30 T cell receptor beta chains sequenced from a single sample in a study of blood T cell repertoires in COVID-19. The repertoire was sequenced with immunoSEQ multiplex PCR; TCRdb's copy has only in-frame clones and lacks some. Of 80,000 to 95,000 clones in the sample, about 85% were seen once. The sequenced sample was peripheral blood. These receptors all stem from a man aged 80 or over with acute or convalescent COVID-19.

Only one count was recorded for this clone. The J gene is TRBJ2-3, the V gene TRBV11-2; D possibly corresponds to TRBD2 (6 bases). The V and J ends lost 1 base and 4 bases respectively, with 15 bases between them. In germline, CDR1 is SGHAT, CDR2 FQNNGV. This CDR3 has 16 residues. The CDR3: CASSLVGGLVADTQYF. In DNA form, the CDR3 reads TGTGCCAGCAGCTTAGTAGGAGGGTTGGTGGCAGATACGCAGTATTTT.

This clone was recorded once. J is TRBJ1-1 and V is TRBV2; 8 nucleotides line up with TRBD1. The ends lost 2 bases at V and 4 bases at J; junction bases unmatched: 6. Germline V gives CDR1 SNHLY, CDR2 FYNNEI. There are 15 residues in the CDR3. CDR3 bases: TGTGCCAGCAGTGAATCAGGGGGCAGGATCACTGAAGCTTTCTTT. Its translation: CASSESGGRITEAFF.

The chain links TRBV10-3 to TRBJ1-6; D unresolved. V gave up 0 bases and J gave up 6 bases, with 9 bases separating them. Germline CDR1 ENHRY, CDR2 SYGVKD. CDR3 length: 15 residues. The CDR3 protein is CAISESAESNSPLHF. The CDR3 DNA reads TGTGCCATCAGTGAGTCGGCGGAGAGTAATTCACCCCTCCACTTT.

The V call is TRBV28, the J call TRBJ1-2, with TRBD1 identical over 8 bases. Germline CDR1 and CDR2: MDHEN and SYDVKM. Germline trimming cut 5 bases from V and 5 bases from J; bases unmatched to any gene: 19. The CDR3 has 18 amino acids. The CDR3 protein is CASSPPGQAITSIYGYTF. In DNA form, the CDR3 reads TGTGCCAGCAGTCCCCCGGGACAGGCAATTACGTCGATTTATGGCTACACCTTC.

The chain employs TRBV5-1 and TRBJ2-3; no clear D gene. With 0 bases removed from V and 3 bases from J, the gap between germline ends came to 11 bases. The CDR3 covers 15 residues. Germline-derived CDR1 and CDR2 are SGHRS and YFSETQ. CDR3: CASSLGQKLTDTQYF. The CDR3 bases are TGCGCCAGCAGCTTGGGGCAGAAATTAACAGATACGCAGTATTTT.

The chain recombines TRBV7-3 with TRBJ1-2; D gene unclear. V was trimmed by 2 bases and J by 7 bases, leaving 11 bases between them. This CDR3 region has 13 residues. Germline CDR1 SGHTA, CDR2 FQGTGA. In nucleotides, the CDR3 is TGTGCCAGCAGCTTATCGGTTAATCGTGGCTACACCTTC. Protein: CASSLSVNRGYTF. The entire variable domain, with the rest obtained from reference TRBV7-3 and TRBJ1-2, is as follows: GAGVSQTPSNKVTEKGKYVELRCDPISGHTALYWYRQSLGQGPEFLIYFQGTGAADDSGLPNDRFFAVRPEGSVSTLKIQRTERGDSAVYLCASSLSVNRGYTFGSGTRLTVV.

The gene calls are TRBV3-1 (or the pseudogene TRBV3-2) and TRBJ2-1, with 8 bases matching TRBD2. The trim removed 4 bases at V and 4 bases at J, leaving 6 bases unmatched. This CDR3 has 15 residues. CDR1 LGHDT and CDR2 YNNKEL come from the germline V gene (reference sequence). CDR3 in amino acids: CASSPGTRVYNEQFF. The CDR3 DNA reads TGTGCCAGCAGCCCCGGGACTAGAGTTTACAATGAGCAGTTCTTC.

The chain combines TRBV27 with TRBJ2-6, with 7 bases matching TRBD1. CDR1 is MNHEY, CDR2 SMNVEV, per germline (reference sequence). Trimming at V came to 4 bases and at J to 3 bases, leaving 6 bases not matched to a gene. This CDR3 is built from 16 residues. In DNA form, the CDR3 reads TGTGCCAGCAGTTGGACGGACAGGTTTGGGGCCAACGTCCTGACTTTC. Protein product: CASSWTDRFGANVLTF.

The CDR3 DNA reads TGTGCCAGCAGTGAACTCCCGACTACCGAGGCGACCCAGTACTTC. This sequence encodes CASSELPTTEATQYF. The V gene is TRBV2, the J gene TRBJ2-5; perhaps TRBD2 as D (5 bases). The CDR3 runs 15 residues. Germline assignment: CDR1 SNHLY and CDR2 FYNNEI. The germline V and J ends were trimmed by 2 bases and 7 bases, with 17 bases remaining between them. The full variable domain, with the rest looked up from reference TRBV2 and TRBJ2-5, is EPEVTQTPSHQVTQMGQEVILRCVPISNHLYFYWYRQILGQKVEFLVSFYNNEISEKSEIFDDQFSVERPDGSNFTLKIRSTKLEDSAMYFCASSELPTTEATQYFGPGTRLLVL.

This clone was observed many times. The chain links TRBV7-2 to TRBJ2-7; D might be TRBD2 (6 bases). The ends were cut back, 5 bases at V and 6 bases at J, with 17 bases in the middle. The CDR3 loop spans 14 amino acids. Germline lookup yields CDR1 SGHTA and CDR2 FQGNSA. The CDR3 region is CASSPRTTALEQYF. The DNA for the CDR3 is TGTGCCAGCAGCCCCCGGACTACCGCCCTCGAGCAGTACTTC.

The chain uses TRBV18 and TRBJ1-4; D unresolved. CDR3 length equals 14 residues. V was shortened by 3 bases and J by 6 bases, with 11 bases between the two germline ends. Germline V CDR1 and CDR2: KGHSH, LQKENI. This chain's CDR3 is CASSPGLRDEKLFF. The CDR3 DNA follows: TGTGCCAGCTCACCGGGCCTGCGGGATGAAAAACTGTTTTTT.

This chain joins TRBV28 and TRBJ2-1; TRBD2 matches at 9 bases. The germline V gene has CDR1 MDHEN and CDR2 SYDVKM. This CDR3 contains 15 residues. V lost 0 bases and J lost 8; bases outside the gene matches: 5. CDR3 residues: CASSLWAGGEDEQFF. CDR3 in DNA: TGTGCCAGCAGTTTATGGGCGGGAGGGGAAGATGAGCAGTTCTTC.

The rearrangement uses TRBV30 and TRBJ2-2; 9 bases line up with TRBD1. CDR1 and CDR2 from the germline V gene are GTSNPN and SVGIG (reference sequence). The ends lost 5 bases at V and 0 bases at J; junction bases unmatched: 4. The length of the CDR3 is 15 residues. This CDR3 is CAWYRGPPNTGELFF. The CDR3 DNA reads TGTGCCTGGTACAGGGGGCCTCCGAACACCGGGGAGCTGTTTTTT.

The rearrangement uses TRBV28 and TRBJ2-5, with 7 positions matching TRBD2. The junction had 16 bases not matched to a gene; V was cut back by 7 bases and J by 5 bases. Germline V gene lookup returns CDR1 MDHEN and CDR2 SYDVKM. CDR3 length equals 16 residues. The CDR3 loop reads CASTALTGGGWETQYF. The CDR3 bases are TGTGCCAGCACAGCGCTGACGGGAGGAGGATGGGAGACCCAGTACTTC.

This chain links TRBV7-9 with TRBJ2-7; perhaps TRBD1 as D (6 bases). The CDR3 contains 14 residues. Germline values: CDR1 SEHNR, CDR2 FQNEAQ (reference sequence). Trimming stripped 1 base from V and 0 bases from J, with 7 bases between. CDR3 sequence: CASSLGGGSYEQYF. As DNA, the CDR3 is TGTGCCAGCAGCTTAGGAGGGGGCTCCTACGAGCAGTACTTC.

The CDR3 protein is CASSRSGSGADTQYF. In nucleotides, the CDR3 is TGTGCCAGCAGCCGTAGCGGGAGCGGGGCAGATACGCAGTATTTT. The V call is TRBV28, the J call TRBJ2-3; TRBD2 matches at 9 bases. Looked up from germline, CDR1 is MDHEN and CDR2 is SYDVKM. This CDR3 has 15 residues. Losses at the gene ends were 6 bases for V and 4 bases for J; bases not matched to a gene: 8.

In DNA form, the CDR3 reads TGTGCCAGCAGCTTAATCCCGAACAGGGAGGGGACTGAAGCTTTCTTT. Translating gives CASSLIPNREGTEAFF. The chain carries TRBV7-3 and TRBJ1-1, with a possible D match to TRBD1 (6 bases). This CDR3 has 16 residues. Germline loops: CDR1 SGHTA, CDR2 FQGTGA. The germline V and J ends were trimmed by 1 base and 5 bases, with 17 bases remaining between them.

The CDR3 DNA follows: TGTGCCTGGAGTGCCGGTTTGAGCAATCAGCCCCAGCATTTT. It translates to CAWSAGLSNQPQHF. V usage is TRBV30 and J usage is TRBJ1-5; D is ambiguous. Germline V CDR1 and CDR2: GTSNPN, SVGIG (reference sequence). The V end was cut by 1 base, the J end by 1 base, with 8 bases between. This CDR3 is 14 amino acids long.

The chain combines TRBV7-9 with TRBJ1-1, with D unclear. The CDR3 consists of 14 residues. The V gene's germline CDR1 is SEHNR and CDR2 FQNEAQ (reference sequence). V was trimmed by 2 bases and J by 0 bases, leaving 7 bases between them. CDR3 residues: CASSLSSMNTEAFF. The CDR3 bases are TGTGCCAGCAGCTTAAGCTCGATGAACACTGAAGCTTTCTTT.

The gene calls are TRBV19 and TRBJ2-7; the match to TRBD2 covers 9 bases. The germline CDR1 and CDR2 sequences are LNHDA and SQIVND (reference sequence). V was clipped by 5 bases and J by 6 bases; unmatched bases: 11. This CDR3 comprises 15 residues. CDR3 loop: CASSGPPGLALEQYF. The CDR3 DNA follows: TGTGCCAGTAGTGGGCCGCCGGGACTAGCACTCGAGCAGTACTTC.

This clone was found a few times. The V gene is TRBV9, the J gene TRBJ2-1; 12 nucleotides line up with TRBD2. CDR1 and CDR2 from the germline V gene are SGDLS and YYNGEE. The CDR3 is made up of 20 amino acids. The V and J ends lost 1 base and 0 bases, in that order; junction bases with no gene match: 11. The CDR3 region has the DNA TGTGCCAGCAGCGTACAGGGGACTAGCGGGCAAACGAGCTCCTACAATGAGCAGTTCTTC. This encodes CASSVQGTSGQTSSYNEQFF.

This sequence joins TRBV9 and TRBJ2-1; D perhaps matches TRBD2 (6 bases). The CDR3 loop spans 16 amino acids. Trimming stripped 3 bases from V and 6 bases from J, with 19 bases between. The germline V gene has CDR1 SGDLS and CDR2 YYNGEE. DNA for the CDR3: TGTGCCAGCAGCGCAGGCATCGGGAGAAGTATCAATGAGCAGTTCTTC. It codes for CASSAGIGRSINEQFF.

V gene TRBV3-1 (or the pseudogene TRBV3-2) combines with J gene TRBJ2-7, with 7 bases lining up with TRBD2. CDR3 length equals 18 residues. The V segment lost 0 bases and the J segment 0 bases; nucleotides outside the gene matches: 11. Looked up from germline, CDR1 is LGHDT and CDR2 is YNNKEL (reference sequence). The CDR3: CASSQDGSSGHHSYEQYF. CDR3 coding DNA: TGTGCCAGCAGCCAAGACGGGTCTAGCGGACACCACTCCTACGAGCAGTACTTC.

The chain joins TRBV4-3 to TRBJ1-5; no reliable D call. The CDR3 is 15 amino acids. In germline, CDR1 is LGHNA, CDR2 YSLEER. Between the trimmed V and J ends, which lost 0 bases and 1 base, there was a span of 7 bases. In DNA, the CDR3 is TGCGCCAGCAGCCAAGATCACTTAAGCAATCAGCCCCAGCATTTT. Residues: CASSQDHLSNQPQHF.

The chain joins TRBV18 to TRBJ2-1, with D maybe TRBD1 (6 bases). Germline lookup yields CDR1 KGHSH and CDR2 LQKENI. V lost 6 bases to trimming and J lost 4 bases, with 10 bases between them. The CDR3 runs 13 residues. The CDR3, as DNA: TGTGCCAGCTCTCGGACAGAGTACAATGAGCAGTTCTTC. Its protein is CASSRTEYNEQFF. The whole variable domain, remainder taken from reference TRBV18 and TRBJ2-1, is NAGVMQNPRHLVRRRGQEARLRCSPMKGHSHVYWYRQLPEEGLKFMVYLQKENIIDESGMPKERFSAEFPKEGPSILRIQQVVRGDSAAYFCASSRTEYNEQFFGPGTRLTVL.

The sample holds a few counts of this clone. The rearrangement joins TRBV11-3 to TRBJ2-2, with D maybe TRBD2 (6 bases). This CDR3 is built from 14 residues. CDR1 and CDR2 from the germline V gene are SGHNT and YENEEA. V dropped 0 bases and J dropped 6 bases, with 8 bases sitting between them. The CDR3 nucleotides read TGTGCCAGCAGCTTAGATCCTAGCGCCGGGGAGCTGTTTTTT. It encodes CASSLDPSAGELFF.

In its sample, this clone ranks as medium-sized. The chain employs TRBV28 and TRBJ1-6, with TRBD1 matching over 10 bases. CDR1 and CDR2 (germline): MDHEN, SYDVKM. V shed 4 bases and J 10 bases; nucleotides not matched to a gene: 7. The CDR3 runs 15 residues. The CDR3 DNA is TGTGCCAGCAGTTCGCCGGGACAGGGGTCATCACCCCTCCACTTT. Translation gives CASSSPGQGSSPLHF. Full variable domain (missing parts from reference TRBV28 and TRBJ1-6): DVKVTQSSRYLVKRTGEKVFLECVQDMDHENMFWYRQDPGLGLRLIYFSYDVKMKEKGDIPEGYSVSREKKERFSLILESASTNQTSMYLCASSSPGQGSSPLHFGNGTRLTVT.

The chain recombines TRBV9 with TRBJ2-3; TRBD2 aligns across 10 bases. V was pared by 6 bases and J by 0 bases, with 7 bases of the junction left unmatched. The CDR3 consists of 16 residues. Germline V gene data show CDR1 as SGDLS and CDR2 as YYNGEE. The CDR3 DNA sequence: TGTGCCAGCACCTCCGGGACTAGCGATAGCACAGATACGCAGTATTTT. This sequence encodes CASTSGTSDSTDTQYF.

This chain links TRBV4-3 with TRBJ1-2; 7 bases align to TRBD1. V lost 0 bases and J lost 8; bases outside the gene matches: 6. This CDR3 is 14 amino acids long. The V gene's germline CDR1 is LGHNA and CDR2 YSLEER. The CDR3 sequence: CASSQEWQGVGYTF. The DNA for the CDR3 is TGCGCCAGCAGCCAAGAATGGCAGGGGGTCGGCTACACCTTC.

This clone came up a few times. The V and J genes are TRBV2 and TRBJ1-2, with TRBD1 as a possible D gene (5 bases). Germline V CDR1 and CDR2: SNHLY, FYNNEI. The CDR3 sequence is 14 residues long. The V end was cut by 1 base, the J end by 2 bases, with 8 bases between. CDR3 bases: TGTGCCAGCAGTGAAGTTGCAGGGAACTATGGCTACACCTTC. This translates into CASSEVAGNYGYTF.